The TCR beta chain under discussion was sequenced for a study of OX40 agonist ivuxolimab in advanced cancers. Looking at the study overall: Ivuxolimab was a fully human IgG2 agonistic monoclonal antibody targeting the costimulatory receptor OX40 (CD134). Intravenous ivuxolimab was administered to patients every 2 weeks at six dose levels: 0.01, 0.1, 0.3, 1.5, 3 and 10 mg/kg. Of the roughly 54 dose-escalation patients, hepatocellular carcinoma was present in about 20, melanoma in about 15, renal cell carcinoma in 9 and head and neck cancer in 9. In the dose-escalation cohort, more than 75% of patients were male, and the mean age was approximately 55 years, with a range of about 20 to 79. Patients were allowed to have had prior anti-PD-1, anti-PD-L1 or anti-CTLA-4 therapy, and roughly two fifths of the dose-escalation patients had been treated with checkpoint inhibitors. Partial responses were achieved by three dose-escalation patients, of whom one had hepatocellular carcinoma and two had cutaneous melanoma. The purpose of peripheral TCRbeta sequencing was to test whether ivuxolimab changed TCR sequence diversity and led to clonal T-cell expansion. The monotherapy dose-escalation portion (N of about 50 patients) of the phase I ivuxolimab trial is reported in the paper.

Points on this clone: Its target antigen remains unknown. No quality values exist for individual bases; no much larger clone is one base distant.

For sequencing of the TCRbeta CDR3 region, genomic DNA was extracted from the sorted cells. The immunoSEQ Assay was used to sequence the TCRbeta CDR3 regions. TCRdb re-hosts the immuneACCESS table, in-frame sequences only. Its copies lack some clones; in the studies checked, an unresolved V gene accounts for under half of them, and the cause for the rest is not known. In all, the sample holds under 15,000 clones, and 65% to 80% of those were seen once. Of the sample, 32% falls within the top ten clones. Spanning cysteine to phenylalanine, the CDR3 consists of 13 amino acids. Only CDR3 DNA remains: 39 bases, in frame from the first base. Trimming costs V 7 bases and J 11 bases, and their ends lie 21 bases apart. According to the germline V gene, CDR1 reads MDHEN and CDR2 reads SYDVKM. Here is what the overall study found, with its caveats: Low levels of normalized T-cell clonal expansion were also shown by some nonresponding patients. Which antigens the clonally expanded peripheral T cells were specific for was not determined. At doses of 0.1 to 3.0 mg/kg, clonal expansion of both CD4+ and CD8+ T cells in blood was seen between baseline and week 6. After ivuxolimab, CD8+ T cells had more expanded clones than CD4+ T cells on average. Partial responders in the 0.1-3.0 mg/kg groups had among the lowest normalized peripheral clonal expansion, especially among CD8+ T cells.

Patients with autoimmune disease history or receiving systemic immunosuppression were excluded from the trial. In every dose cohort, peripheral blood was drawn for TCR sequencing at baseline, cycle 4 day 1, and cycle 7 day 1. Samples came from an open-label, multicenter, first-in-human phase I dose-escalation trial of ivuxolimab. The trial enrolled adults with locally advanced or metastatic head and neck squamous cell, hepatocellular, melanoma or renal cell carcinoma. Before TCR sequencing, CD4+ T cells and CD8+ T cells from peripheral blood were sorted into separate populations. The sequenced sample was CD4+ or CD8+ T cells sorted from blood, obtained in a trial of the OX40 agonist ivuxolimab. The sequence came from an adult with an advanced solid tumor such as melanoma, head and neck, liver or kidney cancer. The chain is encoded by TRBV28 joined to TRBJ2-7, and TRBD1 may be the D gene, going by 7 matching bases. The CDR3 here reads CASTSDREDNEYF. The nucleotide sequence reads TGTGCCAGCACCAGCGACAGGGAGGACAACGAGTACTTC.